The 16 T cell receptor beta chains listed next were all sequenced from one sample in a study of radiotherapy plus CTLA-4 blockade in lung cancer. TCRdb's copy holds only in-frame clones and misses some; the assay was immunoSEQ multiplex PCR. Counted here are roughly 120,000 clones, just under 80% occurring once; the ten biggest clones make up roughly 5%. Sequencing was performed on peripheral blood, taken from a patient treated with radiotherapy plus ipilimumab. Source of these receptors: a human donor with non-small cell lung cancer who had a partial response to radiotherapy plus ipilimumab.

The chain links TRBV2 to TRBJ2-2; 9 nucleotides agree with TRBD2. CDR1 SNHLY and CDR2 FYNNEI come from the germline V gene. The CDR3 sequence is 15 residues long. Germline trimming cut 5 bases from V and 0 bases from J; bases unmatched to any gene: 1. The DNA of the CDR3 is TGTGCCAGCAGTCGACTAGCGGCGAACACCGGGGAGCTGTTTTTT. As protein: CASSRLAANTGELFF.

V is TRBV19 and J is TRBJ1-5, with TRBD1 identical over 8 bases. The CDR3 has 20 amino acids. V gave up 1 base and J gave up 0 bases; unmatched junction bases: 14. The germline V gene has CDR1 LNHDA and CDR2 SQIVND (reference sequence). The CDR3 sequence: CASSIVQGARRVYSNQPQHF. The CDR3 coding sequence is TGTGCCAGTAGTATAGTCCAGGGGGCAAGAAGGGTCTATAGCAATCAGCCCCAGCATTTT.

The chain employs TRBV11-2 and TRBJ1-2; D gene uncertain. V shed 5 bases and J shed 8 bases, with 15 bases lying between them. This CDR3 is built from 13 residues. Germline CDR1 and CDR2: SGHAT and FQNNGV. The CDR3 here is CASSQDTSGGYTF. Here the CDR3 DNA reads TGTGCCAGCAGCCAAGACACTTCCGGAGGCTACACCTTC.

The chain is built from TRBV14 and TRBJ2-7; D possibly corresponds to TRBD2 (6 bases). The germline V gene encodes CDR1 SGHDN and CDR2 FVKESK. The CDR3 extends over 11 amino acids. V was pared by 7 bases and J by 9 bases, with 13 bases between. The CDR3, as DNA: TGTGCCAGCACCCCGGGACTCATGCAGTACTTC. Residues: CASTPGLMQYF.

This clone appeared a single time. The chain couples TRBV7-3 to TRBJ1-2, with D maybe TRBD1 (6 bases). Trimming pared 5 bases from V and 2 bases from J, leaving 12 bases between. Germline V gene lookup returns CDR1 SGHTA and CDR2 FQGTGA. This CDR3 has 14 amino acids. The chain's CDR3 is CASSSGQFNYGYTF. As DNA, the CDR3 is TGTGCCAGCAGCAGCGGACAGTTCAACTATGGCTACACCTTC. The whole variable domain, remainder taken from reference TRBV7-3 and TRBJ1-2, is GAGVSQTPSNKVTEKGKYVELRCDPISGHTALYWYRQSLGQGPEFLIYFQGTGAADDSGLPNDRFFAVRPEGSVSTLKIQRTERGDSAVYLCASSSGQFNYGYTFGSGTRLTVV.

This chain links TRBV10-3 with TRBJ2-3, with 7 bases matching TRBD1. With V trimmed by 6 bases and J by 6 bases, 6 bases remained unmatched. The CDR3 sequence is 13 residues long. CDR1 is ENHRY, CDR2 SYGVKD, per germline. CDR3 protein: CAIRPTTGDTQYF. The CDR3 bases are TGTGCCATCAGACCGACGACAGGGGATACGCAGTATTTT.

The CDR3 DNA reads as TGTGCCATCAGTATGACAGGGGGAGCGAACACCGGGGAGCTGTTTTTT. Amino acid sequence: CAISMTGGANTGELFF. This rearrangement joins TRBV10-3 to TRBJ2-2, with 9 bases matching TRBD1. This CDR3 comprises 16 residues. With V trimmed by 5 bases and J by 0 bases, 4 bases remained unmatched. The germline V gene encodes CDR1 ENHRY and CDR2 SYGVKD.

The chain combines TRBV6-5 with TRBJ1-1; D gene unclear. With 6 bases removed from V and 4 bases from J, the gap between germline ends came to 15 bases. The CDR3 extends over 14 amino acids. Germline loops: CDR1 MNHEY, CDR2 SVGAGI. The CDR3 bases are TGTGCCAGCAGCCACCTAACGGGGATCACTGAAGCTTTCTTT. Protein product: CASSHLTGITEAFF.

This rearrangement joins TRBV6-1 to TRBJ2-7; 7 bases align to TRBD1. This CDR3 has 13 residues. The junction had 2 bases not matched to a gene; V was cut back by 6 bases and J by 0 bases. Germline V gene lookup returns CDR1 MNHNS and CDR2 SASEGT. In DNA, the CDR3 is TGTGCCAGCAGCGGGGACAGCTCCTACGAGCAGTACGTC. It codes for CASSGDSSYEQYV.

The chain is built from TRBV11-1 and TRBJ1-2, with D unresolved. The CDR3 is made up of 13 amino acids. The ends were cut back, 5 bases at V and 7 bases at J, with 14 bases in the middle. In germline, CDR1 is SGHAT, CDR2 FQDESV (reference sequence). Here the CDR3 reads CASSPWGGSGYTF. Here the CDR3 DNA reads TGTGCCAGCAGCCCCTGGGGAGGCTCTGGCTACACCTTC.

V and J are TRBV2 and TRBJ2-7; the D gene is possibly TRBD1 (6 bases). The CDR3 contains 14 residues. Germline lookup yields CDR1 SNHLY and CDR2 FYNNEI. V was trimmed by 6 bases and J by 0 bases, leaving 12 bases between them. CDR3 residues: CASSARGISYEQYF. Here the CDR3 DNA reads TGTGCCAGCAGCGCAAGGGGGATCTCCTACGAGCAGTACTTC. The variable domain in full, completed from reference TRBV2 and TRBJ2-7, reads EPEVTQTPSHQVTQMGQEVILRCVPISNHLYFYWYRQILGQKVEFLVSFYNNEISEKSEIFDDQFSVERPDGSNFTLKIRSTKLEDSAMYFCASSARGISYEQYFGPGTRLTVT.

The chain joins TRBV6-1 to TRBJ2-6; no reliable D call. Germline V gene data show CDR1 as MNHNS and CDR2 as SASEGT. Between the trimmed V and J ends, which lost 2 bases and 1 base, there was a span of 3 bases. This CDR3 has 14 residues. The CDR3 protein is CASSEHSGANVLTF. Written as DNA, the CDR3 is TGTGCCAGCAGTGAACATTCTGGGGCCAACGTCCTGACTTTC.

This clone appeared once. This sequence joins TRBV10-3 and TRBJ1-1; D not certain. This CDR3 comprises 14 residues. The ends were cut back, 5 bases at V and 3 bases at J, with 13 bases in the middle. Per the germline V gene, CDR1 is ENHRY and CDR2 is SYGVKD. In DNA form, the CDR3 reads TGTGCCATCAGTTTCAGGCTTCCGGACACTGAAGCTTTCTTT. Translation: CAISFRLPDTEAFF.

The rearrangement uses TRBV4-1 and TRBJ1-5; TRBD1 is a possible D gene (5 bases). CDR1 is MGHRA, CDR2 YSYEKL, per germline. Trimming cost V 0 bases and J 12 bases, with 18 bases left between them. CDR3 size: 15 residues. CDR3 coding DNA: TGCGCCAGCAGCCAAGACCGTGTCCTAGGGGTGGTCCAGCATTTT. Encoded protein: CASSQDRVLGVVQHF.

This chain uses TRBV11-2 with TRBJ2-1; 8 positions agree with TRBD2. V lost 1 base to trimming and J lost 2 bases; unmatched junction nucleotides: 1. Germline V gene lookup returns CDR1 SGHAT and CDR2 FQNNGV. This CDR3 has 15 amino acids. CDR3 coding DNA: TGTGCCAGCAGCTTAGCAGCGGGAGCCTACAATGAGCAGTTCTTC. It translates to CASSLAAGAYNEQFF.

J is TRBJ2-7 and V is TRBV6-5; tentatively, D is TRBD1 (5 bases). CDR1 and CDR2 from the germline V gene are MNHEY and SVGAGI. The CDR3 is 14 amino acids. Trimming shortened V by 0 bases and J by 3 bases, and 9 bases separated the two germline ends. CDR3 in amino acids: CASSYSQGFYEQYF. The CDR3 region has the DNA TGTGCCAGCAGTTACTCCCAGGGATTCTACGAGCAGTACTTC.